This T cell receptor beta chain is from a study of T cell responses to AZD1222 COVID-19 vaccine. The protocol was immunoSEQ multiplex PCR, while the TCRdb copy is restricted to in-frame clones and leaves out a portion. The data contain some 150,000 clones, under 95% of them singletons. Overall study findings and caveats: Vaccine-associated CD4 TCRs spanned spike, dominant at 160-218 and 743-854.

This clone was found once. Its antigen is not known. This CDR3 contains 16 residues. The V end lost 4 bases, the J end lost 4 bases, and 16 bases lay between the germline ends. Germline V lookup: CDR1 LGHDT, CDR2 YNNKEL (reference sequence). V gene TRBV3-1 (or the pseudogene TRBV3-2) combines with J gene TRBJ2-2; possibly TRBD1 or TRBD2 for D (5 bases each). The TCR sequence derives from an adult in good health. Sample: peripheral blood, taken on day 0 of AZD1222 vaccination. The CDR3 DNA is TGTGCCAGCAGCCTCCCCGGGACGGGTGGCACCGGGGAGCTGTTTTTT. Protein: CASSLPGTGGTGELFF.